Listed below are T cell receptor beta chains from one sample, sequenced in a study of T cell repertoires in cytomegalovirus infection. TCRdb passed the reads through MiXCR, listing each CDR3 protein once. The profile shows approximately 300,000 distinct CDR3 sequences, about 29% of them singletons. Antigen specificity for these receptors is unknown. The material sequenced was cultured PBMCs, taken from culture after CMV antigen stimulation. Source of these receptors: a human donor in good health (CMV status not recorded). Some clones in this sample may be carry-over from other donors' samples. Both conserved end residues are part of each CDR3. The D gene is left open where the match is weak. Size values are once, few and many counts, or a class for expanded clones, and some rows have none.

-,-,TRBJ1-6,TRBV19,CASSMVGPSPLHF,TGTGCCAGTAGTATGGTAGGGCCTTCACCCCTCCACTTT
-,TRBD1,TRBJ1-3,TRBV20-1,CSVTGGSGSSGNTIYF,TGCAGTGTCACAGGGGGGAGCGGCAGCTCTGGAAACACCATATATTTT
few,-,TRBJ1-1,TRBV18,CASSPPRVWNTEAFF,TGTGCCAGCTCACCACCGCGGGTTTGGAACACTGAAGCTTTCTTT
-,TRBD2,TRBJ2-1,TRBV12-5,CASGSTLTGGDNEQFF,TGTGCTAGTGGTTCAACCCTAACGGGAGGGGACAATGAGCAGTTCTTC
-,-,TRBJ2-1,TRBV3-1,CASSHTAATVGKNEQFF,TGTGCCAGCAGCCATACCGCAGCTACCGTTGGTAAAAATGAGCAGTTCTTC
many,TRBD1,TRBJ2-5,TRBV7-9,CASSFSRTGGETQYF,TGTGCCAGCAGCTTCTCACGGACAGGCGGAGAGACCCAGTACTTC
many,TRBD1,TRBJ1-5,TRBV7-8,CASSSLRTGGNNQPQHF,TGTGCCAGCAGCTCCCTTCGGACAGGGGGCAACAATCAGCCCCAGCATTTT
-,TRBD2,TRBJ2-1,TRBV19,CASYGQGLGRGNEQFF,TGTGCCAGTTACGGACAAGGACTAGGTCGGGGCAATGAGCAGTTCTTC
-,TRBD1,TRBJ1-5,TRBV5-1,CASRPGQGRGQPQHF,TGCGCCAGCAGACCCGGACAGGGCCGGGGTCAGCCCCAGCATTTT
many,TRBD1,TRBJ2-1,TRBV7-8,CASSRTGGPPSSYNEQFF,TGTGCCAGCAGTCGGACAGGGGGCCCACCCTCCTCCTACAATGAGCAGTTCTTC
-,-,TRBJ1-2,TRBV6-5,CASSYSKGTDGYTF,TGTGCCAGCAGTTACTCAAAGGGAACGGATGGCTACACCTTC
-,-,TRBJ1-5,TRBV28,CASSPESNQPQHF,TGTGCCAGCTCCCCCGAAAGCAATCAGCCCCAGCATTTT
few,-,TRBJ2-7,TRBV11-2,CASRSLQFTSSYEQYF,TGTGCCAGCAGATCCTTACAGTTTACCAGCTCCTACGAGCAGTACTTC
few,-,TRBJ1-6,TRBV6-6,CASSYSGNDNSPLHF,TGTGCCAGCAGTTACTCAGGGAATGATAATTCACCCCTCCACTTT
-,-,TRBJ2-5,TRBV2,CASSDSKTQYF,TGTGCCAGCAGTGACAGCAAGACCCAGTACTTC
-,TRBD1,TRBJ1-1,TRBV7-3,CASSPDGTANTEAFF,TGTGCCAGCAGCCCCGACGGGACAGCGAACACTGAAGCTTTCTTT
few,TRBD2,TRBJ2-1,TRBV12-3/TRBV12-4,CASSPPVGTSSYNEQFF,TGTGCCAGCAGCCCCCCGGTGGGGACTAGCTCCTACAATGAGCAGTTCTTC
-,-,TRBJ2-2,TRBV12-3/TRBV12-4,CASSPTGLYTGELFF,TGTGCCAGCAGTCCGACAGGACTTTACACCGGGGAGCTGTTTTTT
-,TRBD1,TRBJ1-2,TRBV12-5,CASMVLDNKGPRGGYTF,TGTGCTAGCATGGTCTTGGACAACAAAGGTCCCAGGGGGGGCTACACCTTC
many,-,TRBJ2-5,TRBV7-8,CASSLRARGETQYF,TGTGCCAGCAGCTTAAGGGCTAGAGGAGAGACCCAGTACTTC
many,-,TRBJ1-6,TRBV5-8,CASRNGRISSEGSPLHF,TGTGCCAGCAGGAACGGACGGATCAGTTCAGAGGGTTCACCCCTCCACTTT
many,-,TRBJ2-1,TRBV7-6,CASSSGGSSYNEQFF,TGTGCCAGCAGTTCCGGCGGGTCCTCCTACAATGAGCAGTTCTTC
few,-,TRBJ1-5,TRBV15,CATSRDGRDSNQPQHF,TGTGCCACCAGCAGAGATGGTAGAGATAGCAATCAGCCCCAGCATTTT
-,-,TRBJ2-2,TRBV6-1,CAGRPGIYTGELFF,TGTGCCGGGAGGCCCGGAATTTACACCGGGGAGCTGTTTTTT
-,TRBD1,TRBJ2-1,TRBV19,CASRVGGAVSNNEQFF,TGTGCCAGTCGGGTAGGGGGCGCAGTTTCCAACAATGAGCAGTTCTTC
-,TRBD2,TRBJ2-7,TRBV9,CASSPAGGLYEQYF,TGTGCCAGCAGCCCAGCGGGGGGACTCTACGAGCAGTACTTC
many,-,TRBJ1-5,TRBV7-8,CASSLAIRDQPQHF,TGTGCCAGCAGCTTAGCCATTAGGGATCAGCCCCAGCATTTT